The sequence of this T cell receptor (beta chain) was determined in a study of technical replicates of blood from a handful of donors. Profiling relied on immunoSEQ multiplex PCR, and the TCRdb table lists in-frame clones only, not all of them. The sample has 65,000 to 85,000 clones, about 96% seen once. CDR1 is MNHNY and CDR2 is SVGAGI in the germline V gene (reference sequence). V lost 6 bases, J lost 1 base, and 7 bases lay in between. The CDR3 is 13 amino acids. This chain connects TRBV6-6 to TRBJ2-1; maybe TRBD2 (6 bases). The specimen was T cells isolated from PBMCs. The receptor was isolated from a human donor in good health. The CDR3 nucleotides read TGTGCCAGCAGCGGGGGATCCTACAATGAGCAGTTCTTC. As protein: CASSGGSYNEQFF.